This is a list of T cell receptor beta chains from one sample in a study of blood T cell repertoires in COVID-19. Using immunoSEQ multiplex PCR, the repertoire was profiled, and TCRdb retains in-frame clones only, with some absent. The repertoire consists of some 200,000 clones, with 87% occurring once and the leading ten covering 20% to 25%. The sequencing sample was made of peripheral blood. These receptors originate from a man aged 60 to 69 with active or convalescent COVID-19. CDR3s leave out the opening cysteine and the closing phenylalanine or tryptophan. The order of the fields is CDR3 length, V gene, CDR3 protein.

cdr3_length: 16; v_call: TRBV12-5; cdr3_aa: ASGLIPRGGRVTDTQY
cdr3_length: 13; v_call: TRBV19; cdr3_aa: ASRDTGDSSEKLF
cdr3_length: 11; v_call: TRBV5-1; cdr3_aa: ASGPGVTDTQY
cdr3_length: 12; v_call: TRBV5-6; cdr3_aa: ASSSQGSDSPLH
cdr3_length: 12; v_call: TRBV4-1; cdr3_aa: ASSQGFGNTEAF
cdr3_length: 12; v_call: TRBV29-1; cdr3_aa: SVEEGTVNTEAF
cdr3_length: 13; v_call: TRBV7-3; cdr3_aa: ASSAGTGKYNEQF
cdr3_length: 13; v_call: TRBV6-5; cdr3_aa: ASRNSGGGLSEQY
cdr3_length: 10; v_call: TRBV12-3/TRBV12-4; cdr3_aa: ASSLRGNEQF
cdr3_length: 11; v_call: TRBV19; cdr3_aa: ASSIESNYGYT
cdr3_length: 11; v_call: TRBV29-1; cdr3_aa: SVEGQGKDTQY
cdr3_length: 11; v_call: TRBV6-5; cdr3_aa: ASSNGITFGQY
cdr3_length: 15; v_call: TRBV4-1; cdr3_aa: ASSQALTGSAGNTIY
cdr3_length: 12; v_call: TRBV18; cdr3_aa: ASSTGTDHYEQY
cdr3_length: 12; v_call: TRBV18; cdr3_aa: ASSRDRGNYGYT
cdr3_length: 11; v_call: TRBV19; cdr3_aa: ASGTGANYGYT
cdr3_length: 16; v_call: TRBV27; cdr3_aa: ASSYPRLAGAHSYEQY
cdr3_length: 13; v_call: TRBV10-3; cdr3_aa: AISDPDRGNTEAF
cdr3_length: 12; v_call: TRBV9; cdr3_aa: ASSATGLGYEQY
cdr3_length: 13; v_call: TRBV19; cdr3_aa: ASSIRARGDQPQH
cdr3_length: 13; v_call: TRBV7-3; cdr3_aa: ASSLIGGAPNEQF
cdr3_length: 11; v_call: TRBV5-4; cdr3_aa: ASSLAQGNEQY
cdr3_length: 10; v_call: TRBV5-4; cdr3_aa: ASSLAGGRTF
cdr3_length: 11; v_call: TRBV6-5; cdr3_aa: ASRRGGLETQY
cdr3_length: 11; v_call: TRBV12-1; cdr3_aa: ASSPSYQETQY
cdr3_length: 13; v_call: TRBV27; cdr3_aa: ASSPEEGVSYEQY
cdr3_length: 12; v_call: TRBV9; cdr3_aa: ASAAGGSTDTQY
cdr3_length: 11; v_call: TRBV2; cdr3_aa: ASSRETNSPLH
cdr3_length: 11; v_call: TRBV10-3; cdr3_aa: AIAQDYNSPLH
cdr3_length: 15; v_call: TRBV4-2; cdr3_aa: ASSQDHVRRNTGELF
cdr3_length: 13; v_call: TRBV2; cdr3_aa: ASRDRTGGTGELF
cdr3_length: 13; v_call: TRBV18; cdr3_aa: ASSLEGVGTYEQY
cdr3_length: 12; v_call: TRBV6-5; cdr3_aa: ASSLQGPNQPQH
cdr3_length: 11; v_call: TRBV2; cdr3_aa: ASSSTIYQPQH
cdr3_length: 15; v_call: TRBV19; cdr3_aa: ASSHTGGAVGNQPQH
cdr3_length: 15; v_call: TRBV4-2; cdr3_aa: ASSQESQGPLNYGYT
cdr3_length: 13; v_call: TRBV30; cdr3_aa: AWSTGLAVLYEQY
cdr3_length: 9; v_call: TRBV7-9; cdr3_aa: ASSLAEDEY
cdr3_length: 12; v_call: TRBV5-1; cdr3_aa: ASSSGGANTEAF
cdr3_length: 15; v_call: TRBV15; cdr3_aa: ATSRVPDGAANSPLH
cdr3_length: 15; v_call: TRBV5-1; cdr3_aa: ASRTGEKLSDVYEQY